This T cell receptor (beta chain) was sequenced in a study of shared clonotypes between healthy human individuals. Whole-study findings and limits: The researchers took only blood, and tissue repertoires probably look different. Donors were few, which limited the genetic and exposure-history diversity represented.

As concerns this clone: What it recognizes is unknown.

TCRdb's copy holds only in-frame clones and misses some; the assay was immunoSEQ multiplex PCR. Of around 2,000,000 clones detected, roughly 95% appear once; the ten largest clones hold around 1.1%. With 5 bases removed from V and 9 bases from J, the gap between germline ends came to 20 bases. This CDR3 is 15 amino acids long. CDR1 and CDR2 (germline): SGHVS, FQNEAQ. The naive CD8 fraction comprised CD45RO-negative cells positively selected for CCR7 and excluded terminally differentiated effector memory CD45RA+ cells. Donors comprised only Caucasian adults living in Nashville, Tennessee. The gene calls are TRBV7-8 and TRBJ2-1; maybe TRBD2 (5 bases). The TCR sequence derives from a man younger than 35 in good health. Sequences were obtained from naive CD8+ T cells sorted from blood. The CDR3 loop is CASSLGRPPTGEQFF. Here the CDR3 DNA reads TGTGCCAGCAGCCTAGGGAGACCGCCGACCGGTGAGCAGTTCTTC.